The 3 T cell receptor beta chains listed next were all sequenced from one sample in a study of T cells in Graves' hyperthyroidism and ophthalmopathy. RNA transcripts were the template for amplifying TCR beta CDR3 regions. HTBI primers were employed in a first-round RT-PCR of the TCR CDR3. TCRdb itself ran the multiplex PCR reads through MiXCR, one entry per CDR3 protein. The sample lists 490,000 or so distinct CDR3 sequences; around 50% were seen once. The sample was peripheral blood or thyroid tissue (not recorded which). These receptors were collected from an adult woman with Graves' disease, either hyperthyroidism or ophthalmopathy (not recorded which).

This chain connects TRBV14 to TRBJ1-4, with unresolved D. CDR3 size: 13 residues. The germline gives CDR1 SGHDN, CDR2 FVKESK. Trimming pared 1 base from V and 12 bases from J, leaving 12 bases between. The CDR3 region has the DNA TGTGCCAGCAGCCAAGGTGGGCAGAGGGAACTGTTTTTT. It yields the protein CASSQGGQRELFF.

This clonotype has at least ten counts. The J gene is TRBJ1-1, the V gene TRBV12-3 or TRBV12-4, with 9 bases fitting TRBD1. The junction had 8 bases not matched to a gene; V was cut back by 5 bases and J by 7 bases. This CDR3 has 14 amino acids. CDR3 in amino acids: CASSPRAGQGEAFF. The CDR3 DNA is TGTGCCAGCAGTCCAAGAGCGGGACAGGGTGAAGCTTTCTTT.

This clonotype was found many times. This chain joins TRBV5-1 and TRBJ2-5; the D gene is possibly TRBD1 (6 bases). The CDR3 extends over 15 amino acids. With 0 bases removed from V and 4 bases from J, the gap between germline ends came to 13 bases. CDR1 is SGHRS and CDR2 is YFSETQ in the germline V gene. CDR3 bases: TGCGCCAGCAGCTTGGGGGCACAGGGAACAGAGACCCAGTACTTC. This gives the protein CASSLGAQGTETQYF.